The 24 T cell receptor beta chains reported below all come from one sample, sequenced in a study of cytomegalovirus exposure and HLA in healthy donors. A multiplex PCR was run with 60 Vbeta primers and 13 Jbeta primers. Here immunoSEQ multiplex PCR was the method, and the copy in TCRdb shows in-frame clones only, minus some. The sample lists 99,000 or so clones; over 80% were seen once. The sequenced sample was PBMCs. Receptors originate from a man aged 25-40 years in good health and CMV-seropositive.

About this clone: Sequence at one end of the junction differs from germline and may be a read error. In nucleotides, the CDR3 is TGTGCCAGCAGCGACCGGACAGGACTAAGATTC. Its protein is CASSDRTGLRF. The V gene is TRBV7-8, the J gene TRBJ2-7; maybe TRBD1 (7 bases). This CDR3 region has 11 residues. The germline CDR1 and CDR2 sequences are SGHVS and FQNEAQ.

The chain joins TRBV5-1 to TRBJ1-6; no clear D gene. With 0 bases removed from V and 8 bases from J, the gap between germline ends came to 9 bases. This CDR3 region has 14 residues. Germline V gives CDR1 SGHRS, CDR2 YFSETQ. CDR3 amino acids: CASSLGSGDSPLHF. CDR3 coding DNA: TGCGCCAGCAGCTTGGGTTCCGGGGATTCACCCCTCCACTTT.

This sequence joins TRBV7-8 and TRBJ1-2, with TRBD1 matching 7 bases. The V segment lost 1 base and the J segment 8 bases; nucleotides outside the gene matches: 7. The germline CDR1 and CDR2 sequences are SGHVS and FQNEAQ. The CDR3 has 14 amino acids. DNA for the CDR3: TGTGCCAGCAGCTTAGGGACAGGAAGGCTCGGCTACACCTTC. Translated, it gives CASSLGTGRLGYTF.

This sequence joins TRBV10-3 and TRBJ2-2; D gene unclear. Germline CDR1 and CDR2: ENHRY and SYGVKD. V lost 0 bases to trimming and J lost 9 bases, with 5 bases between them. CDR3 length: 12 amino acids. CDR3 in DNA: TGTGCCATCAGTGAGTCGGAGCGGGAGCTGTTTTTT. Translated, it gives CAISESERELFF.

V is TRBV28 and J is TRBJ1-5; TRBD1 is a possible D gene (5 bases). Germline CDR1 MDHEN, CDR2 SYDVKM. V lost 7 bases to trimming and J lost 4 bases, with 26 bases between them. This CDR3 comprises 18 residues. CDR3 protein: CASTPTGFHPFGNQPQHF. CDR3 sequence (DNA): TGTGCCAGCACCCCTACAGGTTTCCACCCTTTTGGGAATCAGCCCCAGCATTTT.

The gene calls are TRBV4-1 and TRBJ2-1; D is possibly TRBD1 (5 bases). From germline, CDR1 is MGHRA and CDR2 YSYEKL. Trimming stripped 1 base from V and 9 bases from J, with 19 bases between. The CDR3 has 16 residues. The CDR3 loop is CASSQGRGGYSGEQFF. CDR3 in DNA: TGCGCCAGCAGCCAAGGAAGGGGTGGGTACAGTGGTGAGCAGTTCTTC.

The V call is TRBV10-3, the J call TRBJ2-2; the match to TRBD2 covers 11 bases. There are 19 residues in the CDR3. Germline trimming cut 0 bases from V and 2 bases from J; bases unmatched to any gene: 8. The V gene's germline CDR1 is ENHRY and CDR2 SYGVKD. Here the CDR3 reads CAISESRLAGGPNTGELFF. CDR3 coding DNA: TGTGCCATCAGTGAGTCGAGGCTAGCGGGGGGCCCAAACACCGGGGAGCTGTTTTTT.

V is TRBV4-3 and J is TRBJ1-1; unclear D gene. CDR1 LGHNA and CDR2 YSLEER come from the germline V gene. The ends were cut back, 0 bases at V and 5 bases at J, with 13 bases in the middle. This CDR3 region has 15 residues. This CDR3 is CASSQDRSGMTEAFF. Written as DNA, the CDR3 is TGCGCCAGCAGCCAAGATCGCTCGGGGATGACTGAAGCTTTCTTT.

The V call is TRBV6-5, the J call TRBJ1-5, with 8 bases identical to TRBD1. This CDR3 has 15 amino acids. CDR1 is MNHEY and CDR2 is SVGAGI in the germline V gene. J was trimmed by 0 bases and V by 6 bases; bases with no gene match: 4. The CDR3 DNA reads as TGTGCCAGCAGACTCGGACAGGGTAGCAATCAGCCCCAGCATTTT. Protein: CASRLGQGSNQPQHF.

V and J are TRBV29-1 and TRBJ1-1; possibly TRBD1 for D (5 bases). The CDR3 is 14 residues long. Germline V lookup: CDR1 SQVTM, CDR2 ANQGSEA. V was pared by 8 bases and J by 7 bases, with 23 bases between. The CDR3 protein is CSLRPAGQGFEAFF. CDR3 coding DNA: TGCAGCCTCCGCCCAGCAGGGCAGGGTTTTGAAGCTTTCTTT.

This clone was counted a single time. The chain uses TRBV5-4 and TRBJ1-3; maybe TRBD1 (5 bases). Trimming removed 2 bases from V and 0 bases from J, with 18 bases in between. The germline V gene encodes CDR1 SGHNT and CDR2 YYREEE (reference sequence). The CDR3 runs to 18 residues. Here the CDR3 DNA reads TGTGCCAGCAGCTTTCAATCGGCAGGGCCCGGCTCTGGAAACACCATATATTTT. This sequence encodes CASSFQSAGPGSGNTIYF.

J is TRBJ2-1 and V is TRBV7-2; TRBD2 matches at 12 bases. The CDR3 consists of 19 residues. CDR1 is SGHTA, CDR2 FQGNSA, per germline. V was clipped by 1 base and J by 1 base; unmatched bases: 8. CDR3: CASSLGYLAGGRSYNEQFF. As DNA, the CDR3 is TGTGCCAGCAGCTTAGGATATCTAGCGGGGGGGCGGTCCTACAATGAGCAGTTCTTC.

This chain connects TRBV5-4 to TRBJ1-1; D not certain. Trimming shortened V by 4 bases and J by 0 bases, and 7 bases separated the two germline ends. The CDR3 loop spans 13 amino acids. Germline CDR1 SGHNT, CDR2 YYREEE (reference sequence). The CDR3 DNA reads as TGTGCCAGCAGCATCCAGGTGAACACTGAAGCTTTCTTT. Protein sequence: CASSIQVNTEAFF.

The chain is built from TRBV5-5 and TRBJ2-7; possibly TRBD2 for D (5 bases). Trimming left V 1 base short and J 0 bases short, with 11 bases between. Germline assignment: CDR1 SGHKS and CDR2 YYEKEE (reference sequence). This CDR3 spans 15 amino acids. The CDR3 DNA reads as TGTGCCAGCAGCTTGAGCGGTAAAAGCTCCTACGAGCAGTACTTC. It translates to CASSLSGKSSYEQYF.

The genes are TRBV9 and TRBJ2-5, with 7 positions matching TRBD1. This CDR3 has 14 residues. Germline values: CDR1 SGDLS, CDR2 YYNGEE. J lost 1 base, V lost 3 bases, and 3 bases had no gene match. The CDR3 loop reads CASSGRDSQETQYF. DNA of the CDR3: TGTGCCAGCAGCGGCCGGGACAGCCAAGAGACCCAGTACTTC.

The V and J genes are TRBV30 and TRBJ1-1; possible D gene TRBD1, 5 bases. This CDR3 spans 13 amino acids. Germline-derived CDR1 and CDR2 are GTSNPN and SVGIG (reference sequence). Deletions cut 1 base from V and 3 bases from J, with 9 bases between. This CDR3 is CAWSGGVHTEAFF. The CDR3 DNA follows: TGTGCCTGGAGTGGGGGGGTGCACACTGAAGCTTTCTTT.

The genes are TRBV15 and TRBJ1-5, with a tentative D call TRBD1 (6 bases). Trimming left V 3 bases short and J 7 bases short, with 13 bases between. The length of the CDR3 is 14 residues. Germline V gene lookup returns CDR1 LNHNV and CDR2 YYDKDF (reference sequence). The CDR3 nucleotides are TGTGCCACCAGCAGTACAGGGAGGGGACAGCCCCAGCATTTT. It yields the protein CATSSTGRGQPQHF.

This chain joins TRBV7-2 and TRBJ1-5; TRBD1 is a possible D gene (5 bases). V was cut by 2 bases and J by 7 bases, with 12 bases left in between. The germline V gene has CDR1 SGHTA and CDR2 FQGNSA. CDR3 length: 14 residues. CDR3 DNA sequence: TGTGCCAGCAGCTTAAATCAGGGCCAACAGCCCCAGCATTTT. Protein sequence: CASSLNQGQQPQHF.

This clone was found a few times. V gene TRBV5-6 combines with J gene TRBJ2-2, with D possibly matching TRBD1 (5 bases). CDR3 size: 14 residues. Trimming removed 4 bases from V and 5 bases from J, with 12 bases in between. Germline assignment: CDR1 SGHDT and CDR2 YYEEEE. As DNA, the CDR3 is TGTGCCAGCAGCCCACCCAGACAGACCGGGGAGCTGTTTTTT. It specifies CASSPPRQTGELFF.

The V call is TRBV18, the J call TRBJ1-2, with 7 bases fitting TRBD1. From germline, CDR1 is KGHSH and CDR2 LQKENI. The J segment lost 7 bases and the V segment lost 4 bases, leaving 9 bases of the junction unmatched. This CDR3 is built from 14 residues. DNA of the CDR3: TGTGCCAGCTCACAAGAGGACAGGAGGGGTGGCTACACCTTC. Translated, it gives CASSQEDRRGGYTF.

A single count supports this clone. The chain links TRBV18 to TRBJ2-7; TRBD1 agrees at 7 bases. This CDR3 is 15 amino acids long. The V and J ends lost 0 bases and 8 bases, in that order; junction bases with no gene match: 10. Germline assignment: CDR1 KGHSH and CDR2 LQKENI. The CDR3 protein is CASSPPLLPTGQQYF. In nucleotides, the CDR3 is TGTGCCAGCTCACCACCGCTCTTGCCGACAGGGCAGCAGTACTTC. Drawing the rest from reference TRBV18 and TRBJ2-7, the complete variable domain is NAGVMQNPRHLVRRRGQEARLRCSPMKGHSHVYWYRQLPEEGLKFMVYLQKENIIDESGMPKERFSAEFPKEGPSILRIQQVVRGDSAAYFCASSPPLLPTGQQYFGPGTRLTVT.

This clone showed up just once. The chain couples TRBV5-1 to TRBJ2-1; D not resolved. In germline, CDR1 is SGHRS, CDR2 YFSETQ. CDR3 length: 16 amino acids. V lost 1 base and J 4 bases, leaving 15 bases between the germline ends. CDR3 coding DNA: TGCGCCAGCAGCTTGCGTCGGGTAGGTGGGTACAATGAGCAGTTCTTC. Translation: CASSLRRVGGYNEQFF.

J is TRBJ2-5 and V is TRBV6-1; 8 bases line up with TRBD2. V was pared by 4 bases and J by 0 bases, with 4 bases of the junction left unmatched. CDR1 and CDR2 from the germline V gene are MNHNS and SASEGT. This CDR3 has 15 residues. In DNA form, the CDR3 reads TGTGCCAGCAGTGGGACGGGGGGGTACCAAGAGACCCAGTACTTC. Translation: CASSGTGGYQETQYF.

The V and J genes are TRBV27 and TRBJ2-3; TRBD2 aligns across 10 bases. The junction had 4 bases not matched to a gene; V was cut back by 2 bases and J by 2 bases. Germline V gene lookup returns CDR1 MNHEY and CDR2 SMNVEV (reference sequence). The CDR3 extends over 16 amino acids. The CDR3 is CASSLIAGGPTDTQYF. The CDR3 nucleotides read TGTGCCAGCAGTTTAATAGCGGGGGGACCCACAGATACGCAGTATTTT.